The 16 T cell receptor beta chains below were found in one sample sequenced in a study of T-cell memory formation after mild COVID-19. TCRdb called the 5' RACE reads again in MiXCR, with one record for every CDR3 protein. The sample holds 50,000 to 70,000 distinct CDR3 sequences, 10% to 15% seen once. Sequencing was performed on PBMCs or a T cell subset sorted from them (not recorded which). These receptors were collected from a man younger than 35 who had mild COVID-19 (a few samples of this study predate the infection). Cell type and time point are not known.

In its sample, this clonotype was seen a few times. The chain has TRBV2 and TRBJ2-1, with D perhaps matching TRBD2 (7 bases). This CDR3 has 12 amino acids. CDR1 SNHLY and CDR2 FYNNEI come from the germline V gene. In DNA, the CDR3 is TGTGCAAAGGGAGGGGGGGCCGAAGAGCAGTTCTTC. Translation: CAKGGGAEEQFF.

The sample holds many counts of this clonotype. The genes are TRBV5-1 and TRBJ2-2; the D is unclear. The CDR3 has 14 residues. Trimming removed 2 bases at V and 1 base at J, with 6 bases between. The V gene's germline CDR1 is SGHRS and CDR2 YFSETQ. In DNA, the CDR3 is TGCGCCAGCAGCTTCGCCAAGAACACCGGGGAGCTGTTTTTT. This encodes CASSFAKNTGELFF. The full variable domain, in which reference TRBV5-1 and TRBJ2-2 provide the parts outside the CDR3, is KAGVTQTPRYLIKTRGQQVTLSCSPISGHRSVSWYQQTPGQGLQFLFEYFSETQRNKGNFPGRFSGRQFSNSRSEMNVSTLELGDSALYLCASSFAKNTGELFFGEGSRLTVL.

The chain combines TRBV20-1 with TRBJ1-2; D gene ambiguous. V was cut by 1 base and J by 1 base, with 10 bases left in between. The CDR3 consists of 14 residues. Germline-derived CDR1 and CDR2 are DFQATT and SNEGSKA (reference sequence). CDR3 loop: CSARARPLNYGYTF. DNA for the CDR3: TGCAGTGCTAGAGCGCGGCCGCTTAACTATGGCTACACCTTC.

This clonotype was counted between two and nine times. The V and J genes are TRBV7-2 and TRBJ1-6; no clear D gene. The CDR3 consists of 13 residues. CDR1 and CDR2 (germline): SGHTA, FQGNSA. V was pared by 3 bases and J by 8 bases, with 8 bases between. CDR3 in DNA: TGTGCCAGCAGCTTTGTTCGGGATTCACCCCTCCACTTT. The encoded protein is CASSFVRDSPLHF.

This clonotype was seen a few times. The rearrangement uses TRBV7-2 and TRBJ2-1; TRBD2 matches 10 bases. This CDR3 has 14 amino acids. Trimming at V came to 6 bases and at J to 7 bases, leaving 6 bases not matched to a gene. Germline CDR1 reads SGHTA; CDR2 reads FQGNSA. The CDR3 reads CASRSGGAGNEQFF. CDR3 sequence (DNA): TGTGCCAGCAGGAGCGGGGGGGCGGGGAATGAGCAGTTCTTC.

This clonotype has at least ten counts. The chain couples TRBV20-1 to TRBJ2-5; 13 nucleotides agree with TRBD2. Germline CDR1 reads DFQATT; CDR2 reads SNEGSKA (reference sequence). The length of the CDR3 is 14 residues. The junction had 5 bases not matched to a gene; V was cut back by 5 bases and J by 5 bases. CDR3 residues: CSALGLAGHETQYF. For the CDR3, the DNA is TGCAGTGCTTTGGGACTAGCGGGGCACGAGACCCAGTACTTC.

The V call is TRBV27, the J call TRBJ2-5; D perhaps matches TRBD2 (5 bases). The V end lost 6 bases, the J end lost 2 bases, and 10 bases lay between the germline ends. CDR1 is MNHEY and CDR2 is SMNVEV in the germline V gene (reference sequence). CDR3 length: 13 residues. The CDR3 here is CASSPRDQETQYF. For the CDR3, the DNA is TGTGCCAGCAGCCCCCGGGATCAAGAGACCCAGTACTTC.

This clonotype was seen only a few times. The chain carries TRBV6-2 or TRBV6-3 and TRBJ2-1; TRBD2 is a possible D gene (7 bases). The CDR3 is 15 amino acids. Trimming removed 10 bases at V and 1 base at J, with 17 bases between. The germline V gene encodes CDR1 MNHEY and CDR2 SVGEGT. The CDR3 bases are TGTGCCACCAGGTGGGCGGGGGCGTCCTACAATGAGCAGTTCTTC. This gives the protein CATRWAGASYNEQFF.

In this sample, this clonotype turned up a few times. J is TRBJ1-1 and V is TRBV27; maybe TRBD1 (6 bases). With 2 bases removed from V and 5 bases from J, the gap between germline ends came to 12 bases. CDR1 is MNHEY, CDR2 SMNVEV, per germline (reference sequence). This CDR3 has 14 residues. CDR3 bases: TGTGCCAGCAGTTTACAGGGGAGAGGGACTGAAGCTTTCTTT. Its protein is CASSLQGRGTEAFF.

In its sample, this clonotype was seen a few times. V gene TRBV6-5 combines with J gene TRBJ1-2, with no clear D. Looked up from germline, CDR1 is MNHEY and CDR2 is SVGAGI. Trimming removed 6 bases from V and 2 bases from J, with 13 bases in between. The CDR3 is made up of 14 amino acids. The CDR3 DNA follows: TGTGCCAGCAGCCACCCGGACCGGAACTATGGCTACACCTTC. This codes for CASSHPDRNYGYTF.

This clonotype was observed a few times. The chain joins TRBV5-1 to TRBJ2-7, with TRBD1 identical over 12 bases. Germline trimming cut 4 bases from V and 10 bases from J; bases unmatched to any gene: 12. The CDR3 length is 15 residues. Germline V gene sequence: CDR1 SGHRS, CDR2 YFSETQ. For the CDR3, the DNA is TGCGCCAGCAGCCCGGGGCCCGGGACAGGGGGCGACCAGTACTTC. Translating it yields CASSPGPGTGGDQYF.

The chain couples TRBV5-1 to TRBJ1-5; D possibly corresponds to TRBD1 (6 bases). The V gene's germline CDR1 is SGHRS and CDR2 YFSETQ. Trimming stripped 4 bases from V and 4 bases from J, with 12 bases between. The CDR3 consists of 14 residues. As DNA, the CDR3 is TGCGCCAGCAGCCTCACAGGGATGAATCAGCCCCAGCATTTT. It translates to CASSLTGMNQPQHF.

The chain couples TRBV2 to TRBJ2-1; 13 bases align to TRBD2. J gave up 6 bases and V 4 bases, and 3 bases lay outside the gene matches. Per germline, CDR1 SNHLY and CDR2 FYNNEI. This CDR3 has 15 amino acids. The CDR3 region has the DNA TGTGCCAGCAGTGGGACTAGCGGGAGTGGCAATGAGCAGTTCTTC. Translated, it gives CASSGTSGSGNEQFF.

This chain joins TRBV2 and TRBJ2-3; maybe TRBD2 (5 bases). This CDR3 region has 14 residues. From germline, CDR1 is SNHLY and CDR2 FYNNEI. The germline V and J ends were trimmed by 3 bases and 6 bases, with 13 bases remaining between them. The CDR3 DNA reads as TGTGCCAGCAGTGATTGGCTAGCAGAGGATACGCAGTATTTT. Translating gives CASSDWLAEDTQYF.

This clonotype was recorded many times. The chain combines TRBV5-1 with TRBJ2-3, with 7 bases matching TRBD2. Germline-derived CDR1 and CDR2 are SGHRS and YFSETQ. The V segment lost 4 bases and the J segment 2 bases; nucleotides outside the gene matches: 13. CDR3 length: 17 residues. The CDR3 region has the DNA TGCGCCAGCAGCCCCTACTCGGGCGGGGGAGCCACAGATACGCAGTATTTT. Residues: CASSPYSGGGATDTQYF.

The chain combines TRBV12-3 or TRBV12-4 with TRBJ1-3; tentatively, D is TRBD1 (5 bases). Trimming removed 3 bases at V and 2 bases at J, with 8 bases between. The CDR3 extends over 14 amino acids. This chain's CDR3 is CASSLGTAGNTIYF. Here the CDR3 DNA reads TGTGCCAGCAGTTTGGGGACGGCTGGAAACACCATATATTTT.